This T cell receptor beta chain was recorded in a study of T cell responses to AZD1222 COVID-19 vaccine. Here immunoSEQ multiplex PCR was the method, and the copy in TCRdb shows in-frame clones only, minus some. This table has about 170,000 clones, roughly nine tenths appearing once. Study-level results: Variant regions that are unmutated are reportedly the target of nearly half of spike-specific TCRs.

CDR1 and CDR2 from the germline V gene are SGHKS and YYEKEE (reference sequence). Trimming stripped 5 bases from V and 5 bases from J, with 13 bases between. The CDR3 is made up of 13 amino acids. This clone has more than one count but fewer than ten. Its antigen is as yet unknown. The chain recombines TRBV5-5 with TRBJ2-5; D uncertain. This TCR was recovered from an adult in good health. Sequencing used peripheral blood, obtained on day 0 of AZD1222 vaccination. Here the CDR3 reads CASSFDPLETQYF. Here the CDR3 DNA reads TGTGCCAGCAGTTTCGACCCCCTGGAGACCCAGTACTTC.